One and the same sample provided the 9 T cell receptor beta chains below, sequenced in a study of blood T cell repertoires in COVID-19. The assay was immunoSEQ multiplex PCR, and TCRdb's table has in-frame clones only and misses some. The table lists about 320,000 clones, over 70% of them singletons. The sequencing input was peripheral blood. These receptors were collected from a woman aged 50 to 65 with acute or convalescent COVID-19.

This rearrangement joins TRBV9 to TRBJ1-2, with 9 bases identical to TRBD1. The CDR3 sequence is 14 residues long. CDR1 and CDR2 from the germline V gene are SGDLS and YYNGEE. Trimming took 3 bases from V and 4 from J; bases not matched to a gene: 4. CDR3 loop: CASSGGTGPYGYTF. CDR3 DNA: TGTGCCAGCAGCGGAGGGACAGGGCCCTATGGCTACACCTTC.

The V and J genes are TRBV6-5 and TRBJ2-7; D call uncertain. The CDR3 extends over 11 amino acids. The V gene's germline CDR1 is MNHEY and CDR2 SVGAGI. V lost 10 bases to trimming and J lost 6 bases, with 13 bases between them. The CDR3 protein is CATTYGSEQYV. DNA for the CDR3: TGTGCCACCACGTACGGTTCCGAGCAGTACGTC.

J is TRBJ1-6 and V is TRBV30; a possible D gene is TRBD1 (6 bases). Germline loops: CDR1 GTSNPN, CDR2 SVGIG (reference sequence). The CDR3 consists of 14 residues. Trimming removed 2 bases from V and 5 bases from J, with 10 bases in between. CDR3 bases: TGTGCCTGGAGTCACAGGGATAATAATTCACCCCTCCACTTT. Translated: CAWSHRDNNSPLHF.

This clone was seen once. The rearrangement joins TRBV5-1 to TRBJ1-1, with D possibly matching TRBD1 (5 bases). The CDR3 runs to 14 residues. The germline V gene has CDR1 SGHRS and CDR2 YFSETQ. V was cut by 6 bases and J by 5 bases, with 17 bases left in between. As DNA, the CDR3 is TGCGCCAGCACCAACCAAGTAGGGGTGACTGAAGCTTTCTTT. This translates into CASTNQVGVTEAFF. The full variable domain, completed using reference TRBV5-1 and TRBJ1-1, is KAGVTQTPRYLIKTRGQQVTLSCSPISGHRSVSWYQQTPGQGLQFLFEYFSETQRNKGNFPGRFSGRQFSNSRSEMNVSTLELGDSALYLCASTNQVGVTEAFFGQGTRLTVV.

The sample holds one count of this clone. The V call is TRBV2, the J call TRBJ1-1; TRBD1 is a possible D gene (6 bases). CDR3 size: 14 residues. Germline-derived CDR1 and CDR2 are SNHLY and FYNNEI. The V end was cut by 5 bases, the J end by 3 bases, with 13 bases between. This chain's CDR3 is CASSSQAGDTEAFF. In DNA, the CDR3 is TGTGCCAGCAGTTCACAGGCAGGGGACACTGAAGCTTTCTTT.

J is TRBJ1-2 and V is TRBV19; no clear D. V lost 8 bases, J lost 1 base, and 5 bases lay in between. The CDR3 covers 11 residues. The germline V gene has CDR1 LNHDA and CDR2 SQIVND (reference sequence). CDR3 sequence: CASYSNYGYTF. CDR3 coding DNA: TGTGCCAGTTACAGTAACTATGGCTACACCTTC. The full variable domain, with the rest looked up from reference TRBV19 and TRBJ1-2, is DGGITQSPKYLFRKEGQNVTLSCEQNLNHDAMYWYRQDPGQGLRLIYYSQIVNDFQKGDIAEGYSVSREKKESFPLTVTSAQKNPTAFYLCASYSNYGYTFGSGTRLTVV.

The chain joins TRBV11-2 to TRBJ2-7, with 11 bases lining up with TRBD2. The CDR3 spans 14 residues. From germline, CDR1 is SGHAT and CDR2 FQNNGV. The trim removed 6 bases at V and 3 bases at J, leaving 4 bases unmatched. The CDR3 coding sequence is TGTGCCAGCAGATCACTAGCGGGGGACTACGAGCAGTACTTC. It translates to CASRSLAGDYEQYF. The full variable domain, with the rest looked up from reference TRBV11-2 and TRBJ2-7, is EAGVAQSPRYKIIEKRQSVAFWCNPISGHATLYWYQQILGQGPKLLIQFQNNGVVDDSQLPKDRFSAERLKGVDSTLKIQPAKLEDSAVYLCASRSLAGDYEQYFGPGTRLTVT.

The chain is built from TRBV19 and TRBJ1-2, with D unresolved. CDR1 and CDR2 from the germline V gene are LNHDA and SQIVND (reference sequence). Trimming left V 7 bases short and J 6 bases short, with 24 bases between. This CDR3 spans 16 amino acids. The CDR3 bases are TGTGCCAGTAATGTTCGGACTTCCGAACTTGTGGATGGCTACACCTTC. Protein product: CASNVRTSELVDGYTF.

The chain uses TRBV24-1 and TRBJ2-4; 11 nucleotides match TRBD1. The germline V gene encodes CDR1 KGHDR and CDR2 SFDVKD. Trimming cost V 3 bases and J 7 bases; bases outside gene matches: 4. CDR3 length: 15 amino acids. The CDR3 reads CATSDPGTGGNIQYF. In nucleotides, the CDR3 is TGTGCCACCAGTGATCCCGGGACAGGGGGGAACATTCAGTACTTC.